This passage covers 25 T cell receptor beta chains from one sample sequenced in a study of blood T cell repertoires in COVID-19 (dated by TCRdb to about 2020). Library generation was performed with the immunoSEQ multiplex PCR assay. TCRdb stores this immuneACCESS table with in-frame sequences only. Part of the clones is absent; in the studies checked, under half of the shortfall reflects unresolved V genes, and no reason is known for the rest. For this sample the table gives about 180,000 clones, of which more than 80% were detected only once. The leading ten clones occupy 6.2% of the sample. The sample comprised PBMCs or T cells enriched from blood (not recorded which). The source of these receptors is a middle-aged man who had recovered from COVID-19.

The rearrangement uses TRBV27 and TRBJ2-4, with a tentative D call TRBD1 (6 bases). Trimming stripped 5 bases from V and 0 bases from J, with 20 bases between. Germline V gene lookup returns CDR1 MNHEY and CDR2 SMNVEV (reference sequence). The CDR3 has 18 amino acids. This CDR3 reads CASSPEPTGSLAKNIQYF. The CDR3 DNA reads as TGTGCCAGCAGTCCGGAACCGACAGGTTCTTTAGCCAAAAACATTCAGTACTTC.

This chain connects TRBV7-8 to TRBJ2-1; 12 bases map to TRBD2. This CDR3 contains 15 residues. Germline CDR1 and CDR2: SGHVS and FQNEAQ. V lost 5 bases and J lost 4; bases outside the gene matches: 3. The CDR3 spells CASSRLAGAYNEQFF. As DNA, the CDR3 is TGTGCCAGCAGCCGACTAGCGGGAGCATACAATGAGCAGTTCTTC. The full variable domain, its missing parts supplied by reference TRBV7-8 and TRBJ2-1, is GAGVSQSPRYKVAKRGQDVALRCDPISGHVSLFWYQQALGQGPEFLTYFQNEAQLDKSGLPSDRFFAERPEGSVSTLKIQRTQQEDSAVYLCASSRLAGAYNEQFFGPGTRLTVL.

CDR3 region: CASSLGQGWDTEAFF. CDR3 DNA: TGTGCCAGCAGTTTGGGACAGGGATGGGACACTGAAGCTTTCTTT. The chain employs TRBV28 and TRBJ1-1, with TRBD1 matching over 9 bases. The CDR3 runs 15 residues. Germline CDR1 MDHEN, CDR2 SYDVKM. V was pared by 3 bases and J by 3 bases, with 5 bases of the junction left unmatched.

This chain joins TRBV7-2 and TRBJ1-2, with D unclear. The CDR3 totals 14 residues. V lost 5 bases to trimming and J lost 4 bases, with 14 bases between them. Per germline, CDR1 SGHTA and CDR2 FQGNSA. The CDR3 nucleotides read TGTGCCAGCAGCGACCGACTATCGGGCTATGGCTACACCTTC. It translates to CASSDRLSGYGYTF.

This sequence joins TRBV27 and TRBJ1-6; TRBD1 aligns across 7 bases. Per germline, CDR1 MNHEY and CDR2 SMNVEV (reference sequence). This CDR3 is 15 amino acids long. With V trimmed by 6 bases and J by 5 bases, 7 bases remained unmatched. CDR3: CASRQGLLDNSPLHF. The CDR3 nucleotides read TGTGCCAGCAGACAGGGGCTGCTTGATAATTCACCCCTCCACTTT.

This sequence joins TRBV7-9 and TRBJ1-6; 9 bases map to TRBD1. Germline loops: CDR1 SEHNR, CDR2 FQNEAQ (reference sequence). The CDR3 covers 19 residues. The V and J ends lost 1 base and 0 bases, in that order; junction bases with no gene match: 7. CDR3 amino acids: CASSLDGTGSRSYNSPLHF. CDR3 nucleotide sequence: TGTGCCAGCAGCTTAGACGGGACAGGGAGTCGCTCCTATAATTCACCCCTCCACTTT.

This clone was observed a single time. The chain uses TRBV10-1 and TRBJ1-6, with D tentatively TRBD1 (6 bases). The V and J ends lost 1 base and 6 bases respectively, with 16 bases between them. CDR3 length: 17 amino acids. CDR1 and CDR2 from the germline V gene are WNHNN and SYGVQD (reference sequence). For the CDR3, the DNA is TGCGCCAGCAGTGAGTACGACAGGCCGTGGGGTAATTCACCCCTCCACTTT. Its protein product is CASSEYDRPWGNSPLHF.

The chain joins TRBV6-1 to TRBJ2-5; D not resolved. Trimming cost V 3 bases and J 7 bases, with 12 bases left between them. The CDR3 loop spans 13 amino acids. Germline V gives CDR1 MNHNS, CDR2 SASEGT. CDR3 in DNA: TGTGCCAGCAGTGATTCCCCTCCGGGGACCCAGTACTTC. It translates to CASSDSPPGTQYF.

This chain links TRBV6-5 with TRBJ2-7; the match to TRBD1 covers 8 bases. Germline V lookup: CDR1 MNHEY, CDR2 SVGAGI. This CDR3 has 15 residues. V shed 6 bases, J shed 0 bases, and the junction held 7 bases outside the gene matches. The CDR3 nucleotides read TGTGCCAGCAGGGGACAGGACGATATCTCCTACGAGCAGTACTTC. This encodes CASRGQDDISYEQYF.

The V gene is TRBV27, the J gene TRBJ2-3, with 8 bases aligning to TRBD2. Trimming took 7 bases from V and 6 from J; bases not matched to a gene: 21. The germline gives CDR1 MNHEY, CDR2 SMNVEV (reference sequence). The CDR3 runs 18 residues. CDR3 sequence reads: CASTNSTSLRGVWDTQYF. DNA of the CDR3: TGTGCCAGCACAAACTCCACCTCTTTGCGGGGGGTTTGGGATACGCAGTATTTT.

The chain joins TRBV19 to TRBJ2-7; 10 nucleotides line up with TRBD1. The CDR3 is made up of 13 amino acids. Germline V gene sequence: CDR1 LNHDA, CDR2 SQIVND (reference sequence). J gave up 5 bases and V 9 bases, and 7 bases lay outside the gene matches. The CDR3 nucleotides read TGTGCCAGCGCCGGGACAGGGGTCCACGAGCAGTACTTC. Its protein is CASAGTGVHEQYF.

The chain couples TRBV5-6 to TRBJ1-2; D may be TRBD1 (6 bases). The CDR3 totals 15 residues. The V end was cut by 0 bases, the J end by 3 bases, with 12 bases between. Germline V gives CDR1 SGHDT, CDR2 YYEEEE. CDR3 nucleotides: TGTGCCAGCAGCTTGGATTGGCCAGGGGACTATGGCTACACCTTC. Translated: CASSLDWPGDYGYTF. The variable domain in full, completed from reference TRBV5-6 and TRBJ1-2, reads DAGVTQSPTHLIKTRGQQVTLRCSPKSGHDTVSWYQQALGQGPQFIFQYYEEEERQRGNFPDRFSGHQFPNYSSELNVNALLLGDSALYLCASSLDWPGDYGYTFGSGTRLTVV.

This clone is a singleton in its sample. The chain has TRBV4-2 and TRBJ2-4, with D possibly matching TRBD2 (6 bases). Germline assignment: CDR1 LGHNA and CDR2 YNFKEQ. The CDR3 spans 16 residues. The ends were cut back, 0 bases at V and 8 bases at J, with 17 bases in the middle. CDR3 sequence (DNA): TGTGCCAGCAGCCAAGATCAAAGCTCAGGAGGGTACATTCAGTACTTC. Translation gives CASSQDQSSGGYIQYF.

The CDR3 sequence is CASSGLDSVTNTEAFF. For the CDR3, the DNA is TGTGCCAGTAGTGGATTGGACAGCGTAACGAACACTGAAGCTTTCTTT. V is TRBV19 and J is TRBJ1-1, with a tentative D call TRBD1 (6 bases). The CDR3 totals 16 residues. The V gene's germline CDR1 is LNHDA and CDR2 SQIVND (reference sequence). V was clipped by 5 bases and J by 1 base, with 17 bases between them.

The count of this clone is one. The rearrangement joins TRBV5-8 to TRBJ1-2; the D gene is possibly TRBD1 (5 bases). The germline V gene has CDR1 SGHTS and CDR2 YDEGEE. Trimming removed 7 bases at V and 5 bases at J, with 15 bases between. There are 13 residues in the CDR3. In DNA, the CDR3 is TGTGCCAGCGGACCTCGGGGGATGTATGGCTACACCTTC. As protein: CASGPRGMYGYTF.

The chain combines TRBV30 with TRBJ1-4; possible D gene TRBD1, 6 bases. Germline CDR1 is GTSNPN and CDR2 is SVGIG (reference sequence). V lost 4 bases to trimming and J lost 8 bases, with 17 bases between them. The CDR3 covers 14 residues. The CDR3 region has the DNA TGTGCCTGGACCGGGGGGCCCGAGGGCGAAAAACTGTTTTTT. Translating it yields CAWTGGPEGEKLFF.

With respect to this clone: Germline is not matched at one junction end, which may reflect a read error. The chain joins TRBV7-7 to TRBJ2-2, with D perhaps TRBD1 (6 bases). The CDR3 contains 15 residues. Looked up from germline, CDR1 is SSHAT and CDR2 is FNYEAQ (reference sequence). CDR3 coding DNA: TGTGCTAGCAGCTTAGCGCCAGGGGACACCGGGGAGCTGTTTTTT. Amino acids: CASSLAPGDTGELFF.

V gene TRBV2 combines with J gene TRBJ2-5; 7 positions match TRBD2. CDR1 and CDR2 from the germline V gene are SNHLY and FYNNEI. The CDR3 totals 14 residues. Trimming cost V 5 bases and J 0 bases; bases outside gene matches: 3. The CDR3 DNA reads TGTGCCAGCAGTATCGCGGGGGACCAAGAGACCCAGTACTTC. This translates into CASSIAGDQETQYF.

The rearrangement joins TRBV12-3 or TRBV12-4 to TRBJ2-5; 8 bases line up with TRBD1. This CDR3 is built from 12 residues. V was pared by 5 bases and J by 7 bases, with 3 bases of the junction left unmatched. CDR3 sequence: CASSAGTGTQYF. The DNA for the CDR3 is TGTGCCAGCAGTGCCGGGACAGGGACCCAGTACTTC.

J is TRBJ1-2 and V is TRBV18; no reliable D call. The length of the CDR3 is 15 residues. Deletions cut 0 bases from V and 6 bases from J, with 14 bases between. Germline assignment: CDR1 KGHSH and CDR2 LQKENI. The chain's CDR3 is CASSPPADTADGYTF. In nucleotides, the CDR3 is TGTGCCAGCTCACCACCGGCGGATACGGCCGATGGCTACACCTTC.

This clone was picked up a small number of times. This chain uses TRBV5-6 with TRBJ2-7; 10 bases are shared with TRBD1. J gave up 3 bases and V 0 bases, and 0 bases lay outside the gene matches. Germline CDR1 SGHDT, CDR2 YYEEEE. The length of the CDR3 is 14 residues. The DNA of the CDR3 is TGTGCCAGCAGCTTGGGGACAGGGGGCTACGAGCAGTACTTC. As protein: CASSLGTGGYEQYF.

The J gene is TRBJ2-7, the V gene TRBV27; 7 bases fit TRBD1. V lost 5 bases and J lost 0; bases outside the gene matches: 1. This CDR3 has 13 residues. Germline V gene lookup returns CDR1 MNHEY and CDR2 SMNVEV (reference sequence). The CDR3 DNA is TGTGCCAGCAGTCGGGACAGCTCCTACGAGCAGTACTTC. Translation: CASSRDSSYEQYF.

The CDR3 protein is CASSPFGGMDTQYF. The CDR3 coding sequence is TGCGCCAGCAGCCCGTTCGGGGGTATGGATACGCAGTATTTT. The chain recombines TRBV4-1 with TRBJ2-3; D possibly corresponds to TRBD2 (6 bases). V shed 4 bases and J shed 6 bases, with 14 bases lying between them. Per the germline V gene, CDR1 is MGHRA and CDR2 is YSYEKL. This CDR3 spans 14 amino acids.

The chain has TRBV7-3 and TRBJ2-3, with 11 bases lining up with TRBD1. The germline CDR1 and CDR2 sequences are SGHTA and FQGTGA. This CDR3 has 16 residues. V lost 5 bases and J lost 2; bases outside the gene matches: 6. In nucleotides, the CDR3 is TGTGCCAGCAGCCCCGGGACAGGGGGATTCACAGATACGCAGTATTTT. Residues: CASSPGTGGFTDTQYF.

This clone was found once. The chain joins TRBV27 to TRBJ2-4, with 9 bases lining up with TRBD2. The length of the CDR3 is 17 residues. Unmatched junction bases numbered 9, after V lost 4 bases and J lost 2 bases. Per germline, CDR1 MNHEY and CDR2 SMNVEV (reference sequence). The chain's CDR3 is CASSSLGLAWTKNIQYF. For the CDR3, the DNA is TGTGCCAGCAGTTCCCTCGGACTAGCGTGGACCAAAAACATTCAGTACTTC.